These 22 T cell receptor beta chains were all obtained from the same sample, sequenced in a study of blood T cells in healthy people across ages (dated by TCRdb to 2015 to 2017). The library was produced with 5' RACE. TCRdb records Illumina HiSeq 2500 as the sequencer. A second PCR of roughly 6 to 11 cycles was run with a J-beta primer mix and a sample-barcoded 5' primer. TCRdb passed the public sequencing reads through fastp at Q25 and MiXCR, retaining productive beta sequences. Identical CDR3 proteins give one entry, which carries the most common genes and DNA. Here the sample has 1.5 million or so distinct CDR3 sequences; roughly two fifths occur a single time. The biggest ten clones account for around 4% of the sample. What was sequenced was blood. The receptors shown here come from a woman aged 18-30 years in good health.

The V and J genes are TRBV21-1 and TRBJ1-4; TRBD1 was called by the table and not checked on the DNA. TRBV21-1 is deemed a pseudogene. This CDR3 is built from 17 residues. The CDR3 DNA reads TGTGCCAGCAGCAAAGGTGGGACAGGGGGCTTCGAGGAAAAACTGTTTTTT. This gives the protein CASSKGGTGGFEEKLFF.

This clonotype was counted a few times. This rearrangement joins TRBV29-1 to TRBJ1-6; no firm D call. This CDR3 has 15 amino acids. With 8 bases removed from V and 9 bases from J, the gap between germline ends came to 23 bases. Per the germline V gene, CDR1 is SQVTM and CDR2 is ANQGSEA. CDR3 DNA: TGCAGCCGTTTTCGAGGGCAAGAACGTAGTTCACCCCTCCACTTT. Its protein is CSRFRGQERSSPLHF.

CDR3 in amino acids: CSAREEAFF. The CDR3 DNA follows: TGCAGTGCTAGAGAGGAAGCTTTCTTT. The gene calls are TRBV20-1 and TRBJ1-1; no clear D. V was shortened by 0 bases and J by 8 bases, with 1 base between the two germline ends. There are 9 residues in the CDR3. Germline V gene lookup returns CDR1 DFQATT and CDR2 SNEGSKA (reference sequence).

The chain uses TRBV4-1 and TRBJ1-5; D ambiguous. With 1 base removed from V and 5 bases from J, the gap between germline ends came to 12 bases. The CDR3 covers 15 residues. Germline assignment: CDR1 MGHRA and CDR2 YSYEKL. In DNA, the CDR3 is TGCGCCAGCAGCCAAGTTGTAGGGAACGATCAGCCCCAGCATTTT. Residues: CASSQVVGNDQPQHF.

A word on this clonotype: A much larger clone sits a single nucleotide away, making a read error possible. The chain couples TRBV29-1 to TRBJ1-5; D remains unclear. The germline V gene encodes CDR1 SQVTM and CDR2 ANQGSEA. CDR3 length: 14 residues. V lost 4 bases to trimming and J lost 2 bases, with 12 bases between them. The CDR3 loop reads CSVAQEAGNQPQHF. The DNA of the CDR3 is TGCAGCGTTGCCCAGGAGGCTGGCAATCAGCCCCAGCATTTT.

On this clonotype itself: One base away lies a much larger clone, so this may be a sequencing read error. This CDR3 is CAISESAEDEQYF. In DNA, the CDR3 is TGTGCCATCAGTGAGTCGGCCGAGGACGAGCAGTACTTC. The V call is TRBV10-3, the J call TRBJ2-5; D is ambiguous. Matching the DNA end better, TRBJ2-7 makes the J call doubtful. Germline V lookup: CDR1 ENHRY, CDR2 SYGVKD. The CDR3 covers 13 residues.

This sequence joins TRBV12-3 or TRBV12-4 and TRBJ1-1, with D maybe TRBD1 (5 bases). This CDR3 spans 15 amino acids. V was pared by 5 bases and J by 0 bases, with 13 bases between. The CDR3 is CASSLLDILNTEAFF. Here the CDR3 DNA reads TGTGCCAGCAGTCTCTTGGACATCCTGAACACTGAAGCTTTCTTT.

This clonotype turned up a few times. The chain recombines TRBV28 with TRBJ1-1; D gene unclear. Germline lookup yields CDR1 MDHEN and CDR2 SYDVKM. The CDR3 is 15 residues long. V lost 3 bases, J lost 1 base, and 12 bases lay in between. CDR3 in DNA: TGTGCCAGCAGTTTCTTTCGGGATCAGAACACTGAAGCTTTCTTT. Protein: CASSFFRDQNTEAFF. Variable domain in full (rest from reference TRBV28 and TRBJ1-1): DVKVTQSSRYLVKRTGEKVFLECVQDMDHENMFWYRQDPGLGLRLIYFSYDVKMKEKGDIPEGYSVSREKKERFSLILESASTNQTSMYLCASSFFRDQNTEAFFGQGTRLTVV.

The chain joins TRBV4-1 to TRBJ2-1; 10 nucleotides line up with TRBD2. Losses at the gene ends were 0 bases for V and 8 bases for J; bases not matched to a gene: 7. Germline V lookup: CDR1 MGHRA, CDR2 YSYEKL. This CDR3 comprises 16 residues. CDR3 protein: CASSQEPLAGGDEQFF. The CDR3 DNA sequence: TGCGCCAGCAGCCAAGAGCCGTTAGCGGGAGGTGATGAGCAGTTCTTC.

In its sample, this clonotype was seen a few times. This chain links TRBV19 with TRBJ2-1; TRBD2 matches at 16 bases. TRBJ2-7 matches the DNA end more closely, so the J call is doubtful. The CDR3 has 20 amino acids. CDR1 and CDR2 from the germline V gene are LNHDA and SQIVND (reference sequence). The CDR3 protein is CASSIMGLAGGISSYNEQYF. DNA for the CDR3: TGTGCCAGTAGTATTATGGGACTAGCGGGAGGGATATCCTCCTACAATGAGCAGTACTTC.

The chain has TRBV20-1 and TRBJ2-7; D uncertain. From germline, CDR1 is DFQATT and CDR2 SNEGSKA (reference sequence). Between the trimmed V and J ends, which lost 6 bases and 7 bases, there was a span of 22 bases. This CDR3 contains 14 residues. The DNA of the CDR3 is TGCAGTGCAACGAGCCCAGCTGATGGCAATGAGCAGTACTTC. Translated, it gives CSATSPADGNEQYF.

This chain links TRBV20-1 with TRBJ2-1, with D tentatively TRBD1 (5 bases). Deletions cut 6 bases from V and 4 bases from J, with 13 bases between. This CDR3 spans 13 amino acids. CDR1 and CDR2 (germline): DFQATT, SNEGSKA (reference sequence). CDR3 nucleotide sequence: TGCAGTGCGGGGCAATCCGGATACAATGAGCAGTTCTTC. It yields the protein CSAGQSGYNEQFF.

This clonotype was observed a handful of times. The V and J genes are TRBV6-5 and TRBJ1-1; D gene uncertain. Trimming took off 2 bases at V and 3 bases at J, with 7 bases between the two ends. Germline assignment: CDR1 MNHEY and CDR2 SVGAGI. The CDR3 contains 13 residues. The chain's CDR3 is CASSYGLDTEAFF. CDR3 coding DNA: TGTGCCAGCAGTTACGGACTCGACACTGAAGCTTTCTTT.

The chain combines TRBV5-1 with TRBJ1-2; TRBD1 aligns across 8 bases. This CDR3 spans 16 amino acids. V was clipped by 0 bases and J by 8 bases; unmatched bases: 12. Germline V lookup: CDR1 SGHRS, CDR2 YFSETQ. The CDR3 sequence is CASSLVEGTGLEGYTF. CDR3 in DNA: TGCGCCAGCAGCTTGGTCGAGGGGACAGGTCTGGAGGGCTACACCTTC.

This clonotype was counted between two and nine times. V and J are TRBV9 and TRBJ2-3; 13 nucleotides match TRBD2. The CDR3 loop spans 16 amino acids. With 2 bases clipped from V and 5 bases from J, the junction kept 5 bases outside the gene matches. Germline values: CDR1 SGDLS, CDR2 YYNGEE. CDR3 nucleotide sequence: TGTGCCAGCAGCGTGGGACTAGCGGGACTCGGAGATACGCAGTATTTT. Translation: CASSVGLAGLGDTQYF.

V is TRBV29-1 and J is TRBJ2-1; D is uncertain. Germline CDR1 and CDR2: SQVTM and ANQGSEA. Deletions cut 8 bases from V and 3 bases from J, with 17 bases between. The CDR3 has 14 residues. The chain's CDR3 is CSSQSSDIYNEQFF. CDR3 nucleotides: TGCAGCTCTCAAAGCTCCGATATCTACAATGAGCAGTTCTTC.

The CDR3 spells CASSDSVGEETQYF. The CDR3 DNA is TGTGCCAGCAGTGATAGTGTAGGGGAAGAGACCCAGTACTTC. J is TRBJ2-5 and V is TRBV7-9; possibly TRBD1 for D (5 bases). Germline V gene data show CDR1 as SEHNR and CDR2 as FQNEAQ (reference sequence). Trimming pared 6 bases from V and 3 bases from J, leaving 14 bases between. The CDR3 runs to 14 residues.

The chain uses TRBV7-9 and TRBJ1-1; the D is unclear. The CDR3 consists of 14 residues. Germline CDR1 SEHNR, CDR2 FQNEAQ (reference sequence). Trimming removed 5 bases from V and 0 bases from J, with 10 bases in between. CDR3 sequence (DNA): TGTGCCAGCAGCCGGAACAGACTGAACACTGAAGCTTTCTTT. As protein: CASSRNRLNTEAFF.

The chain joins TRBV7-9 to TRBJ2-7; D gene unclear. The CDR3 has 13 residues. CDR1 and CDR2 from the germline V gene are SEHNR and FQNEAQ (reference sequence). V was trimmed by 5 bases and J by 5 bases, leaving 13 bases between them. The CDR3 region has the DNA TGTGCCAGCAGCCCCGAAAGTAGGGACGAGCAGTACTTC. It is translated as CASSPESRDEQYF.

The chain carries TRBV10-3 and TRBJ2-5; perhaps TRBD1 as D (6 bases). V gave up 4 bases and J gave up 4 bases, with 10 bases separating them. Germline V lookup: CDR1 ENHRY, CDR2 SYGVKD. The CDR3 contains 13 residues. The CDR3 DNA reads TGTGCCATCAGTGTCGTAGGGGGAGAGACCCAGTACTTC. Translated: CAISVVGGETQYF.

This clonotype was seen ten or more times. Here the CDR3 reads CASSQLGTYEQYF. CDR3 DNA: TGTGCCAGCAGTCAGCTTGGGACCTACGAGCAGTACTTC. This chain joins TRBV12-3 or TRBV12-4 and TRBJ2-7, with no clear D. V was clipped by 5 bases and J by 2 bases, with 10 bases between them. The CDR3 contains 13 residues.

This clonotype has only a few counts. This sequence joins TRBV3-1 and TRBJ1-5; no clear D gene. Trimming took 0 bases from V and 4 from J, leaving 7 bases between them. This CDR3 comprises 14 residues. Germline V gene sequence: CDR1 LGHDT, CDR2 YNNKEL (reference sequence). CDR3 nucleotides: TGTGCCAGCAGCCAAGATCTGGTAAATCAGCCCCAGCATTTT. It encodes CASSQDLVNQPQHF. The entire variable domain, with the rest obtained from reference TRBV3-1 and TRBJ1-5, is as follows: DTAVSQTPKYLVTQMGNDKSIKCEQNLGHDTMYWYKQDSKKFLKIMFSYNNKELIINETVPNRFSPKSPDKAHLNLHINSLELGDSAVYFCASSQDLVNQPQHFGDGTRLSIL.